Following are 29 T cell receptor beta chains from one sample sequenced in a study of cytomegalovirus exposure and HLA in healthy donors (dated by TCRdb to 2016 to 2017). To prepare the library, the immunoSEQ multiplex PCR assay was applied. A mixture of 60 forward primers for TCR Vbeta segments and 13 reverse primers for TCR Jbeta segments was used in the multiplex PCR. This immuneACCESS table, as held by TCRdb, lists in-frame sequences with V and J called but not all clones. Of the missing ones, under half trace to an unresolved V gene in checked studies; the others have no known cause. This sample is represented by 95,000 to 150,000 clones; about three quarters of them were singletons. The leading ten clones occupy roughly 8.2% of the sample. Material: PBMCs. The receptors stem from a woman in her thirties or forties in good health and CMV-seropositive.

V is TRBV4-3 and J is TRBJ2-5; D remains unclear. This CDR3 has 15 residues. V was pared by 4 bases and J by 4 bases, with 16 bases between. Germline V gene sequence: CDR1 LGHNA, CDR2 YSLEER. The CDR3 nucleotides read TGCGCCAGCAGCCTAAGTGTACAGTTACCAGAGACCCAGTACTTC. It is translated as CASSLSVQLPETQYF.

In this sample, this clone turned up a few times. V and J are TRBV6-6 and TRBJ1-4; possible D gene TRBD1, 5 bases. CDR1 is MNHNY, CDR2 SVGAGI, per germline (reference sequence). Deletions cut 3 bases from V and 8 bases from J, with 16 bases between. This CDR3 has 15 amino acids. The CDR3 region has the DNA TGTGCCAGCAGTTATCCGGGGGGGAGCGGGGAAAAACTGTTTTTT. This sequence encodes CASSYPGGSGEKLFF.

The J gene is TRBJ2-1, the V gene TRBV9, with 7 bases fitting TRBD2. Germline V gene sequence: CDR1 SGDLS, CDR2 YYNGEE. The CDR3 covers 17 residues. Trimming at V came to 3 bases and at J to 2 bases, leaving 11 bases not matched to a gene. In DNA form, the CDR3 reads TGTGCCAGCAGCGCTCGCCTGCCGGGGGGTACCTACAATGAGCAGTTCTTC. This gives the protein CASSARLPGGTYNEQFF.

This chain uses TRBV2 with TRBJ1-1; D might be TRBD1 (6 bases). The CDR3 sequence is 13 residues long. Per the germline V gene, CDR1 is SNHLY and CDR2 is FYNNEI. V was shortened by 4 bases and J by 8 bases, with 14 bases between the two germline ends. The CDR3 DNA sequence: TGTGCCAGCAGTGTTTACAGGGAAGAAGAAGCTTTCTTT. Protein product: CASSVYREEEAFF.

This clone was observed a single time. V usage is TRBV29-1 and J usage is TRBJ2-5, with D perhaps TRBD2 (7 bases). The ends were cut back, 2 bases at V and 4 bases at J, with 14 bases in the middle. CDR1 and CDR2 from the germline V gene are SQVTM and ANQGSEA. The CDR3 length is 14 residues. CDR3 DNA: TGCAGCGTTGAAAGGTCCCGGGGGGCAGAGACCCAGTACTTC. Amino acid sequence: CSVERSRGAETQYF.

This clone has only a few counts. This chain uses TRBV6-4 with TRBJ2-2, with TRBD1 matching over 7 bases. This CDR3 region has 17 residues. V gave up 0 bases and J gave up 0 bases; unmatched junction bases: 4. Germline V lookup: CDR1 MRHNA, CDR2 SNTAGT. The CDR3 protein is CASSDSEGAPNTGELFF. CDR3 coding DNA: TGTGCCAGCAGTGACTCAGAGGGGGCGCCGAACACCGGGGAGCTGTTTTTT.

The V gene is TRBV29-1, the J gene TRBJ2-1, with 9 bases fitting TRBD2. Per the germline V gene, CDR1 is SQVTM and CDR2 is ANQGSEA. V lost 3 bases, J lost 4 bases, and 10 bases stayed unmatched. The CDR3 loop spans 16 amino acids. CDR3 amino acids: CSVERGGLHPYNEQFF. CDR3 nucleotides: TGCAGCGTTGAGCGGGGGGGCCTCCATCCTTACAATGAGCAGTTCTTC.

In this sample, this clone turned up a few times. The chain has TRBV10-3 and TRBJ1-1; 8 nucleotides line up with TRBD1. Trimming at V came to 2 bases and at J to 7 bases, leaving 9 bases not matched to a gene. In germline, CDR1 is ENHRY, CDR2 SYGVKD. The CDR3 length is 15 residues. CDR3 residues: CAISESWQGAYEAFF. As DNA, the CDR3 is TGTGCCATCAGTGAGAGTTGGCAGGGGGCATATGAAGCTTTCTTT.

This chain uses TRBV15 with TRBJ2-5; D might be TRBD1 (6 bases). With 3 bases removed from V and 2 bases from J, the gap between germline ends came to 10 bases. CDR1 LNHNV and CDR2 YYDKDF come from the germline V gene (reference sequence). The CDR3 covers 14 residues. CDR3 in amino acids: CATSRDGQQETQYF. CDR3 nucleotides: TGTGCCACCAGCAGGGACGGACAGCAAGAGACCCAGTACTTC.

CDR3: CSVEQDRGNTEAFF. The DNA for the CDR3 is TGCAGCGTTGAACAGGACAGGGGGAACACTGAAGCTTTCTTT. The chain employs TRBV29-1 and TRBJ1-1, with 9 bases aligning to TRBD1. Germline V CDR1 and CDR2: SQVTM, ANQGSEA. Trimming removed 2 bases from V and 1 base from J; junction bases left unmatched: 2. CDR3 size: 14 residues.

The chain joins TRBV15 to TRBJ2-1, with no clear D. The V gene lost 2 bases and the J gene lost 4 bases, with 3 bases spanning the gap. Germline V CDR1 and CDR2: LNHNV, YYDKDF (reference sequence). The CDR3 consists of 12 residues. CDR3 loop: CATSRLYNEQFF. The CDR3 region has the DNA TGTGCCACCAGCAGACTTTACAATGAGCAGTTCTTC.

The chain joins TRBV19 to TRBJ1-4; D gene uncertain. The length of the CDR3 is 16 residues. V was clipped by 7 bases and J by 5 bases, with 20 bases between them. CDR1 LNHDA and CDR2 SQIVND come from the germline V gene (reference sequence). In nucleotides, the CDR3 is TGTGCCAGTACCCCAACAACGAGGACTATAAATGAAAAACTGTTTTTT. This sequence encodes CASTPTTRTINEKLFF.

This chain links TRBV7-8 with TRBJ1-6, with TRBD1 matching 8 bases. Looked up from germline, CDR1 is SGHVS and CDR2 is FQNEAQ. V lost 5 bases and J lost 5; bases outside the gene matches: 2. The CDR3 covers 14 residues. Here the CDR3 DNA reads TGTGCCAGCAGCCGGGACAGGAATAATTCACCCCTCCACTTT. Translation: CASSRDRNNSPLHF.

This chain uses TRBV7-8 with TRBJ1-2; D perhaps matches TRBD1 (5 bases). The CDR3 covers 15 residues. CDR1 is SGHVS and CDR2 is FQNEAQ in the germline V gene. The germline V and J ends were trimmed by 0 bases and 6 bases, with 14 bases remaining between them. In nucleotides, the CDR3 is TGTGCCAGCAGCTTAGCTCGGGCAGGGCATGATGGCTACACCTTC. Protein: CASSLARAGHDGYTF.

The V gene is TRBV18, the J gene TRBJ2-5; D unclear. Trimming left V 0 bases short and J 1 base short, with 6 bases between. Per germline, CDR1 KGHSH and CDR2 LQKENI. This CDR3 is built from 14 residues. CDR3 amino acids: CASSPPGSQETQYF. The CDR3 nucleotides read TGTGCCAGCTCACCACCGGGCAGCCAAGAGACCCAGTACTTC.

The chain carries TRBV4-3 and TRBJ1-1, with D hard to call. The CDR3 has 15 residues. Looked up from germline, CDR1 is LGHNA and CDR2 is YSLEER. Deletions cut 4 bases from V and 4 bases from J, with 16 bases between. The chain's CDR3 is CASSRSPPGGTEAFF. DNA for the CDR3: TGCGCCAGCAGCCGGTCGCCGCCGGGAGGCACTGAAGCTTTCTTT.

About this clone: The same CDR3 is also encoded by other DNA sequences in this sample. The CDR3 sequence is CASSEYYEQYF. The CDR3 DNA is TGTGCCAGCAGTGAGTACTACGAGCAGTACTTC. V gene TRBV6-1 combines with J gene TRBJ2-7; D gene ambiguous. Looked up from germline, CDR1 is MNHNS and CDR2 is SASEGT. The V and J ends lost 3 bases and 3 bases respectively, with 3 bases between them. CDR3 size: 11 residues.

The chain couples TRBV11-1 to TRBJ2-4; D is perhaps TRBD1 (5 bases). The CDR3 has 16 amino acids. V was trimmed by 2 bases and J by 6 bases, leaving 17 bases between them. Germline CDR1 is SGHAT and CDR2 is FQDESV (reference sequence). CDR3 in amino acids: CASSLRLGASGNIQYF. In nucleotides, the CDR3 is TGTGCCAGCAGCTTACGGCTAGGGGCTAGTGGAAACATTCAGTACTTC.

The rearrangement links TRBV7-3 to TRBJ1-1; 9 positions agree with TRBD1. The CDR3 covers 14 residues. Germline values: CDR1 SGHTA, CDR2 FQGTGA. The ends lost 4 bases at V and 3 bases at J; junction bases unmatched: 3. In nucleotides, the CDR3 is TGTGCCAGCAGCTCACAGGGGGCGGACACTGAAGCTTTCTTT. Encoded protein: CASSSQGADTEAFF.

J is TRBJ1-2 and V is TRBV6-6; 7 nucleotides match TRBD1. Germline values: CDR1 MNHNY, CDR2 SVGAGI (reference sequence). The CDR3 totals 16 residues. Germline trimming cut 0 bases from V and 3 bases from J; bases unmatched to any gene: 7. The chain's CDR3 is CASSYSTSGTDYGYTF. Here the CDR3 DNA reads TGTGCCAGCAGTTACTCGACTTCCGGGACAGACTATGGCTACACCTTC.

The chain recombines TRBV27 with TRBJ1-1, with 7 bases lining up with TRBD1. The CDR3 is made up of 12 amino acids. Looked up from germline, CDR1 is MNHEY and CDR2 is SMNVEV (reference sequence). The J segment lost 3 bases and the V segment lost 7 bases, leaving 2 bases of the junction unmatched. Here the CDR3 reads CASKTGDTEAFF. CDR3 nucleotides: TGTGCCAGCAAAACAGGGGACACTGAAGCTTTCTTT.

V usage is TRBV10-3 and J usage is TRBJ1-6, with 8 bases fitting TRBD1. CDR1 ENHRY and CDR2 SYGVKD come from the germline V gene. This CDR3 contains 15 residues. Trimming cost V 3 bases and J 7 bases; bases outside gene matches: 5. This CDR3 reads CAISENQGANSPLHF. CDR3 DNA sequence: TGTGCCATCAGTGAAAACCAGGGGGCAAATTCACCCCTCCACTTT.

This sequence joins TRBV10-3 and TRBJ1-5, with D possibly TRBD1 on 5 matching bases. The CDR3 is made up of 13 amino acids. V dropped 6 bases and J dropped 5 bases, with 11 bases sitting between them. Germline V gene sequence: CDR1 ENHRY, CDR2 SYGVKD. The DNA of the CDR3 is TGTGCCATCAGCCGGACAAGTCATCAGCCCCAGCATTTT. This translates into CAISRTSHQPQHF.

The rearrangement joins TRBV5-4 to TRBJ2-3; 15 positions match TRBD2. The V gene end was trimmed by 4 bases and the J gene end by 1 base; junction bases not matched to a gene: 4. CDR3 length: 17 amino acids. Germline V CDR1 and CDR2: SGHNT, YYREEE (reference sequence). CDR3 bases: TGTGCCAGCAGCCCCGGGACTAGCGGGGGGCGCACAGATACGCAGTATTTT. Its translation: CASSPGTSGGRTDTQYF.

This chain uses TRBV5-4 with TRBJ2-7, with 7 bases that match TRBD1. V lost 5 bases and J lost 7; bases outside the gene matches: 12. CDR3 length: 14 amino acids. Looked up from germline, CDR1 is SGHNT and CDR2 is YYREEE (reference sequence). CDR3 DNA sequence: TGTGCCAGCAGTTCCGGGACAGCCCCCGCGGAGCAGTACTTC. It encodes CASSSGTAPAEQYF.

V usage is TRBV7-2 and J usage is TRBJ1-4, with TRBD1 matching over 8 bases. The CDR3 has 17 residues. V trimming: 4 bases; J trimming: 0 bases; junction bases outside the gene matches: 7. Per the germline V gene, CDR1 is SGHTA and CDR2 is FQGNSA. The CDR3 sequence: CASSSRTGFSTNEKLFF. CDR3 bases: TGTGCCAGCAGCTCACGGACAGGGTTCTCAACTAATGAAAAACTGTTTTTT.

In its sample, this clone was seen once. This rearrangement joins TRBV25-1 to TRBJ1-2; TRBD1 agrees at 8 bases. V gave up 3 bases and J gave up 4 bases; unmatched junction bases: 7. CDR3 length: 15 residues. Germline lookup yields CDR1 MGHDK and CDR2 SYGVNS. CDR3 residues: CASSDDRGGSYGYTF. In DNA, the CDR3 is TGTGCCAGCAGTGACGACAGGGGAGGGAGCTATGGCTACACCTTC.

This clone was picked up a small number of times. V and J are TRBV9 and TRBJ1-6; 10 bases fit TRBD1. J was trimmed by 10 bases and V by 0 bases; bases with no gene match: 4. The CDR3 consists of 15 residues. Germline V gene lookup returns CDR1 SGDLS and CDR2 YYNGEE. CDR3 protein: CASSVGGQGKSPLHF. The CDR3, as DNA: TGTGCCAGCAGCGTAGGGGGACAGGGGAAATCACCCCTCCACTTT.

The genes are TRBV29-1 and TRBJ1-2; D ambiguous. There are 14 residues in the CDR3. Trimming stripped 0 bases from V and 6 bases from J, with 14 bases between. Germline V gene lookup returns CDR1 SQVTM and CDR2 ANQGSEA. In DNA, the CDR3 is TGCAGCGTTGAAGACCGAGCAGGCTGGGATGGCTACACCTTC. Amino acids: CSVEDRAGWDGYTF.